Listed here are 11 T cell receptor beta chains from one sample, sequenced in a study of T cell responses to AZD1222 COVID-19 vaccine. Generated by immunoSEQ multiplex PCR, the TCRdb table keeps only in-frame clones and is missing some. The sample consists of under 95,000 clones, approximately 83% of them appearing once. The source was peripheral blood, collected 28 days after the second AZD1222 dose. These receptors originate from an adult who received the AZD1222 COVID-19 vaccine.

The chain employs TRBV6-6 and TRBJ1-1; tentatively, D is TRBD1 (5 bases). Germline V lookup: CDR1 MNHNY, CDR2 SVGAGI (reference sequence). This CDR3 is 11 amino acids long. Trimming took off 11 bases at V and 3 bases at J, with 10 bases between the two ends. The CDR3 DNA sequence: TGTGCCGCGGGGCAGGACACTGAAGCTTTCTTT. Translation gives CAAGQDTEAFF.

V and J are TRBV25-1 and TRBJ2-4; no firm D call. The CDR3 totals 12 residues. CDR1 and CDR2 (germline): MGHDK, SYGVNS. Trimming shortened V by 6 bases and J by 7 bases, and 10 bases separated the two germline ends. CDR3: CASSPQPNIQYF. As DNA, the CDR3 is TGTGCCAGCAGCCCTCAACCCAACATTCAGTACTTC.

This clone was detected once. Here the CDR3 DNA reads TGTGCCAGCAGTGACACTAGCGGGGGGGCCACAGATACGCAGTATTTT. This sequence encodes CASSDTSGGATDTQYF. The chain recombines TRBV6-4 with TRBJ2-3; TRBD2 matches at 13 bases. The CDR3 extends over 16 amino acids. Germline V gives CDR1 MRHNA, CDR2 SNTAGT. Unmatched junction bases numbered 1, after V lost 2 bases and J lost 2 bases.

This clone has only one observation. V gene TRBV28 combines with J gene TRBJ2-6; D is ambiguous. This CDR3 has 16 amino acids. Trimming removed 2 bases at V and 0 bases at J, with 8 bases between. Per the germline V gene, CDR1 is MDHEN and CDR2 is SYDVKM. The CDR3 DNA follows: TGTGCCAGCAGTTTACCCCGGACCTCTGGGGCCAACGTCCTGACTTTC. Translating it yields CASSLPRTSGANVLTF.

This clone was picked up a small number of times. The chain joins TRBV7-9 to TRBJ2-1, with 7 nucleotides matching TRBD2. Germline trimming cut 5 bases from V and 0 bases from J; bases unmatched to any gene: 10. Germline V gives CDR1 SEHNR, CDR2 FQNEAQ (reference sequence). The CDR3 runs 17 residues. The CDR3 coding sequence is TGTGCCAGCAGCAGGAAACCGGGCGGGGGCTCCTACAATGAGCAGTTCTTC. Residues: CASSRKPGGGSYNEQFF.

In DNA form, the CDR3 reads TGTGCCAGCAGCTTATGGGGGCTAGGAAATCAGCCCCAGCATTTT. Protein sequence: CASSLWGLGNQPQHF. The V gene is TRBV7-8, the J gene TRBJ1-5; D possibly corresponds to TRBD1 (6 bases). This CDR3 region has 15 residues. With 2 bases removed from V and 4 bases from J, the gap between germline ends came to 12 bases. Germline loops: CDR1 SGHVS, CDR2 FQNEAQ.

V gene TRBV3-1 (or the pseudogene TRBV3-2) combines with J gene TRBJ1-2; D is unresolved. Germline V gene sequence: CDR1 LGHDT, CDR2 YNNKEL (reference sequence). The CDR3 contains 14 residues. Trimming stripped 0 bases from V and 5 bases from J, with 10 bases between. The CDR3, as DNA: TGTGCCAGCAGCCAAGAGGCAGGACCATATGGCTACACCTTC. It yields the protein CASSQEAGPYGYTF.

V is TRBV6-1 and J is TRBJ1-4, with unresolved D. Between the trimmed V and J ends, which lost 3 bases and 4 bases, there was a span of 9 bases. Germline V gene sequence: CDR1 MNHNS, CDR2 SASEGT. CDR3 length: 14 amino acids. Here the CDR3 DNA reads TGTGCCAGCAGTGATGTCACAGATAATGAAAAACTGTTTTTT. This sequence encodes CASSDVTDNEKLFF.

This chain uses TRBV14 with TRBJ1-2; possible D gene TRBD1, 6 bases. With 0 bases removed from V and 8 bases from J, the gap between germline ends came to 13 bases. The germline gives CDR1 SGHDN, CDR2 FVKESK. The CDR3 has 14 residues. This chain's CDR3 is CASSQDLGHGGYTF. As DNA, the CDR3 is TGTGCCAGCAGCCAAGATTTGGGACACGGAGGCTACACCTTC.

The CDR3 DNA is TGTGCCACCTCGCGGGGGAACTCCTACGAGCAGTACTTC. Amino acids: CATSRGNSYEQYF. This rearrangement joins TRBV14 to TRBJ2-7, with 7 nucleotides matching TRBD2. Per the germline V gene, CDR1 is SGHDN and CDR2 is FVKESK. The CDR3 is 13 amino acids. J gave up 0 bases and V 10 bases, and 6 bases lay outside the gene matches.

The rearrangement joins TRBV29-1 to TRBJ1-2, with TRBD1 matching over 7 bases. CDR3 length: 10 residues. Germline V gene lookup returns CDR1 SQVTM and CDR2 ANQGSEA. Trimming at V came to 1 base and at J to 14 bases, leaving 4 bases not matched to a gene. The CDR3 region is CSVEGQGSTF. As DNA, the CDR3 is TGCAGCGTTGAAGGACAGGGTAGTACCTTC.